This TCR beta chain was recorded in a study of blood T cell repertoires in COVID-19 (TCRdb year 2020). Context from the whole study: Collaborator samples came from the United States, Italy and Spain and covered acute and convalescent phases of COVID-19. The prospective study material was composed of cDNA or gDNA derived from T cells, B-cell-depleted T cells, or PBMCs. Deeply sampled blood TCRbeta repertoires from subjects exposed to, actively infected with, or recovered from COVID-19 were included in the dataset. The repertoires were released in a freely available public database intended as a resource for research on the immune response to SARS-CoV-2. Samples came from the ongoing ImmuneRACE study (first 160 participants) plus 1,254 subjects from 6 global collaborators. Sample metadata almost always included a de-identified subject ID, COVID-19 status, age in years and sex. Where available, HLA class I and class II types were taken from metadata supplied by the sample provider and were not determined by assay-based typing. Findings and caveats that apply to the study as a whole: Clinical and demographic metadata were provided uncurated, with the amount varying by source and participant.

According to the germline V gene, CDR1 reads LGHNA and CDR2 reads YSLEER. Inclusive of the bounding cysteine and phenylalanine, the CDR3 is 16 residues long. The entry retains the CDR3 DNA only, 48 bases that are in frame from base 1. V is cut by 1 base and J by 4 bases, and the space between the germline ends is 16 bases. TCRbeta CDR3 regions were amplified from genomic DNA using the immunoSEQ Assay, a bias-controlled multiplex PCR. As for the authors' bioinformatics: Within the assay, amplification of reference gene primers was used to estimate how many nucleated cells each sample contained. To quantify the absolute abundance of each unique TCRbeta CDR3 rearrangement, sequence reads were collapsed and filtered. For each sample, productive Simpson clonality was calculated by taking the square root of Simpson's diversity index across productive rearrangements. This immuneACCESS table, as held by TCRdb, lists in-frame sequences with V and J called but not all clones. Of the missing ones, under half trace to an unresolved V gene in checked studies; the others have no known cause. The V and J calls and clone size were taken over from that table, and D and trimming were inferred from the DNA. Here the sample has about 150,000 clones; almost 90% occur a single time. Approximately 2.4% of the sample comes from the top ten.

A remark on this clone: The specificity of this receptor is unknown. No quality values exist for individual bases; no much larger clone is one base distant.

Collaborating institutions collected whole blood in K2EDTA tubes following their own protocols. For TCRbeta analysis, collaborators shipped samples as frozen whole blood, isolated PBMCs, or DNA extracted from either of those sample types. Input material: peripheral blood. The receptor's source is a human donor in a cohort sampled during active COVID-19. The chain is encoded by TRBV4-3 joined to TRBJ1-1; the D gene assignment is ambiguous. DNA sequence: TGCGCCAGCAGCCAAGTAGGTGGAGATCTCAGCACTGAAGCTTTCTTT. This yields the protein CASSQVGGDLSTEAFF.